Sequencing of this T cell receptor (beta chain) was carried out in a study of T cell repertoires in cytomegalovirus infection. On the study more broadly: Public TCR beta signatures marked donors with CMV infection and the matching HLA.

TCRdb called the reads again in MiXCR, with one record for every CDR3 protein. The sample consists of 400,000 to 550,000 distinct CDR3 sequences, 11% of them appearing once. In its sample, this clonotype was seen many times. Its antigen is unidentified. Findings and caveats of the study: Ex vivo responses were dominated by HLA-C-restricted CMV-specific TCR beta clonotypes. The cumulative frequency of public TCR beta families distinguished individuals who carried CMV together with the relevant HLA.

This clonotype was obtained from a human donor in good health (CMV status not recorded). Some clones in this sample may be carry-over from other donors' samples. The source material was PBMCs.

CDR3 in amino acids: CASSDVVLNTEAFF. For the CDR3, the DNA is TGTGCCAGCAGTGATGTAGTCCTGAACACTGAAGCTTTCTTT. This chain joins TRBV6-1 and TRBJ1-1; no clear D gene. V dropped 3 bases and J dropped 0 bases, with 8 bases sitting between them. Germline CDR1 is MNHNS and CDR2 is SASEGT. The CDR3 has 14 amino acids.